This T cell receptor (beta chain) was observed in a study of T cell repertoires and leukemia-associated antigens. Study overall: Each sample gave roughly 3 to 5.0 million effective reads.

TCRdb analysed the 5' RACE reads with MiXCR anew, one entry per CDR3 protein. The sample lists about 11,000 distinct CDR3 sequences, roughly 43% occurring once. Trimming left V 4 bases short and J 11 bases short, with 14 bases between. Germline V CDR1 and CDR2: MNHEY, SVGAGI. CDR3 length: 12 amino acids. The study, taken as a whole, reports: Whether expanded clones are antigen-specific and functional remains untested.

Comment on this clonotype: Its matching antigen is unknown.

The rearrangement uses TRBV6-5 and TRBJ1-1; D is uncertain. The sequence derives from a female donor in good health. Sequencing was performed on CD3+ T cells sorted from blood and cultured. The CDR3 protein is CASSSQFQAAFF. CDR3 nucleotide sequence: TGTGCCAGCAGTTCACAGTTTCAGGCGGCTTTCTTT.